This section outlines one T cell receptor (beta chain) sequence together with its context. No antigen is known for it. Clones were read by immunoSEQ multiplex PCR, and TCRdb kept only the in-frame ones, dropping some. In the table there are about 70,000 clones, approximately 91% of which are singletons. The entry originates in a study of OX40 agonist ivuxolimab in advanced cancers. About the study: Those enrolled were roughly 85% male, with a mean age of roughly 62 years and ages from 23 to 79. Prior checkpoint blockade (anti-PD-1, anti-PD-L1 or anti-CTLA-4) was permitted; roughly 40% had it.

Regarding the study as a whole: Compared with CD4+, CD8+ T cells on average had more expanded clones.

Trimming took 0 bases from V and 4 from J, leaving 9 bases between them. This CDR3 contains 14 residues. CDR1 and CDR2 (germline): MNHNY, SVGAGI (reference sequence). The material sequenced was CD4+ or CD8+ T cells sorted from blood, taken in a trial of the OX40 agonist ivuxolimab. The rearrangement uses TRBV6-6 and TRBJ1-2; unclear D gene. This TCR was recovered from an adult with an advanced solid tumor such as melanoma, head and neck, liver or kidney cancer. In nucleotides, the CDR3 is TGTGCCAGCAGTTACTCCCCCGCCAGCTATGGCTACACCTTC. It is translated as CASSYSPASYGYTF.